The source of this T cell receptor beta chain is a study of long-term antiretroviral therapy in people with HIV. The V end lost 4 bases, the J end lost 8 bases, and 11 bases lay between the germline ends. CDR3 size: 11 residues. The germline V gene encodes CDR1 SQVTM and CDR2 ANQGSEA. One or more pre-ART and two or more post-ART PBMC samples were available from each donor. Version v3.0 of the immunoSEQ assay was performed at survey level. Assay used: immunoSEQ multiplex PCR; TCRdb lists only in-frame clones, some missing. The sample carries about 17,000 clones, around 90% recorded once. This clone showed up just a few times. Its specificity is not known. Study observations and caveats: Therapy changes, viral resistance and ART adherence were not documented in the available data.

J is TRBJ1-2 and V is TRBV29-1; no clear D. The sequenced sample was unsorted PBMCs, obtained 0.3 years after starting antiretroviral therapy. This clonotype originated in a man between 60 and 75 years old with HIV. The CDR3 DNA reads as TGCAGCGTTGTGTACGGGGAAGGCTACACCTTC. Its translation: CSVVYGEGYTF. The variable domain in full, completed from reference TRBV29-1 and TRBJ1-2, reads SAVISQKPSRDICQRGTSLTIQCQVDSQVTMMFWYRQQPGQSLTLIATANQGSEATYESGFVIDKFPISRPNLTFSTLTVSNMSPEDSSIYLCSVVYGEGYTFGSGTRLTVV.